This T cell receptor (beta chain) stems from a study of T cell repertoires in ileal Crohn's disease. In the study overall: All patients had surgery for stricturing (around 60%) or penetrating (about 40%) disease.

Each sample's TCRB immunosequencing used around 510 nanograms of biopsy DNA. Assay: immunoSEQ multiplex PCR; the TCRdb copy retains only in-frame clones and omits some. The table has about 4,900 clones, over 75% seen once. Adults with ileal or ileocolonic Crohn's disease and an indication for resection were eligible. V was cut by 0 bases and J by 2 bases, with 6 bases left in between. Germline CDR1 SGDLS, CDR2 YYNGEE. The CDR3 has 14 residues. Study-wide results and limits: Sorted CD8 T cells held more high-frequency clones than CD4.

Comments on this clone: What it recognizes is unknown.

The sample taken for sequencing was ileal tissue. The chain couples TRBV9 to TRBJ2-1; no firm D call. The receptor was isolated from an adult with Crohn's disease. The CDR3 coding sequence is TGTGCCAGCAGCGTAGCTACAGCCTACAATGAGCAGTTCTTC. Residues: CASSVATAYNEQFF.